This T cell receptor (beta chain) derives from a study of Graves' ophthalmopathy and Graves' hyperthyroidism. General observations from the study: Most expanded clonotypes from thyroid (those above 0.001 frequency) were also found in blood.

This clonotype was counted many times. Its cognate antigen is unknown. The CDR3 has 13 amino acids. Between the trimmed V and J ends, which lost 6 bases and 7 bases, there was a span of 10 bases. RNA transcripts served as template for amplifying TCR beta CDR3 sequences. RT-PCR was first run with HTBI primers, then multiplex PCR in a second round. Via MiXCR, TCRdb re-called the multiplex PCR reads, giving one row per CDR3 protein. The sample consists of over a million distinct CDR3 sequences, 35% to 40% of them appearing once. The V call is TRBV12-3 or TRBV12-4, the J call TRBJ1-6; D remains unclear. Sequencing was performed on peripheral blood or thyroid tissue (not recorded which). This TCR derives from an adult man with Graves' hyperthyroidism. The CDR3 DNA is TGTGCCAGCAGCCCCGTCAGGAATTCACCCCTCCACTTT. Translation gives CASSPVRNSPLHF.